This T cell receptor beta chain was obtained from a study of shared clonotypes between healthy human individuals. Repertoires were generated with immunoSEQ multiplex PCR, while TCRdb's copy carries only in-frame clones and drops some. The sample shows some 1,400,000 clones, roughly 97% of them seen only once. Donors were healthy HIV-negative adults without recent acute infections or vaccinations. The germline gives CDR1 MNHEY, CDR2 SMNVEV (reference sequence). The CDR3 consists of 16 residues. With 7 bases removed from V and 0 bases from J, the gap between germline ends came to 16 bases. Source material: naive CD4+ T cells sorted from blood. Subset of the sample: CD45RA+ positively selected. The origin of this receptor is a man aged 25-45 years in good health. The chain is built from TRBV27 and TRBJ2-1; possibly TRBD2 for D (6 bases). The CDR3: CASTPSSVSSYNEQFF. The CDR3 DNA sequence: TGTGCCAGCACGCCCTCTAGCGTTAGCTCCTACAATGAGCAGTTCTTC.